The T cell receptor beta chain described here comes from a study of T-cell memory formation after mild COVID-19. This CDR3 comprises 15 residues. V gave up 2 bases and J gave up 6 bases, with 13 bases separating them. The germline CDR1 and CDR2 sequences are SNHLY and FYNNEI. TCRdb ran MiXCR on the 5' RACE reads and lists one entry per CDR3 protein. The table lists a few hundred thousand distinct CDR3 sequences, roughly 18% of them singletons. Material for sequencing was PBMCs or a T cell subset sorted from them (not recorded which). The source of this sequence is a young man who had mild COVID-19 (a few samples of this study predate the infection). Cell type and time point are not known. V and J are TRBV2 and TRBJ2-2; no firm D call. CDR3 DNA sequence: TGTGCCAGCAGTGAATCCCCTAGTAGGGCCGGGGAGCTGTTTTTT. It codes for CASSESPSRAGELFF.